This entry describes one T cell receptor (beta chain). No antigen is known for it. A sample-barcoded 5' primer and a J-beta primer mix were used in a second PCR of about 6 to 11 cycles. Researchers report that each sample yielded at least 3 million CDR3-containing paired-end reads. TCRdb re-called the 5' RACE reads through MiXCR, storing one row per CDR3 protein. The sample consists of hundreds of thousands of distinct CDR3 sequences, 49% of them appearing once. This sample is drawn from a study of blood T cells in healthy people across ages. The CDR3 is 10 amino acids. Trimming took 8 bases from V and 6 from J; bases not matched to a gene: 0. Regarding the study as a whole: It was not possible, with unsorted PBMCs, to conclusively compare naive and antigen-experienced cells.

Sequenced input: blood. The chain has TRBV12-3 or TRBV12-4 and TRBJ2-7, with 8 bases matching TRBD1. The sequence was collected from a woman aged 55-75 years in good health. The DNA for the CDR3 is TGTGCCAGCGGGACAGGCGAGCAGTACTTC. Protein: CASGTGEQYF.